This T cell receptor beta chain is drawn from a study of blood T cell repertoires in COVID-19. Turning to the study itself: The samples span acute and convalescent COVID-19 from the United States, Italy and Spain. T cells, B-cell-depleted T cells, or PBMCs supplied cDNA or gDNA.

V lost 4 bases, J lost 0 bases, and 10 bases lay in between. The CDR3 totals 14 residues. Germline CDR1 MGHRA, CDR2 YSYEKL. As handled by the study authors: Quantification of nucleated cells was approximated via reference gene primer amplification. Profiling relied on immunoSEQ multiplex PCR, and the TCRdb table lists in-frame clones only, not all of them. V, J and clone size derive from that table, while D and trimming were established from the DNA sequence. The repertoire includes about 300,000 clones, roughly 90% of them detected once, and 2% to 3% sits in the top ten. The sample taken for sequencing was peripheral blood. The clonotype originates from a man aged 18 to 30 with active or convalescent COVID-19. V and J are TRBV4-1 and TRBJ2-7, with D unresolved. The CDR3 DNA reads TGCGCCAGCAGCCCACCCAGGCTCTCCTACGAGCAGTACTTC. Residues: CASSPPRLSYEQYF.